This T cell receptor (beta chain) was sequenced in a study of T cell repertoires in cytomegalovirus infection. Study conclusions and caveats: Frequencies of public TCR beta families were cumulated, and this identified carriers of CMV plus the relevant HLA.

Each CDR3 protein gets one entry after TCRdb re-called the reads with MiXCR. The table lists around 300,000 distinct CDR3 sequences, 25% of them singletons. About this clonotype itself: Its antigen is unidentified.

The sequence was obtained from a human donor in good health (CMV status not recorded). Some clones in this sample may be carry-over from other donors' samples. Sequencing was performed on cultured PBMCs, taken from culture after CMV antigen stimulation.

CDR3 DNA sequence: TGCAGCGTTGATTTAGCGGCTAGCACAGATACGCAGTATTTT. It encodes CSVDLAASTDTQYF. The chain has TRBV29-1 and TRBJ2-3, with a possible D match to TRBD2 (6 bases). V dropped 3 bases and J dropped 0 bases, with 10 bases sitting between them. Germline V gives CDR1 SQVTM, CDR2 ANQGSEA. The CDR3 consists of 14 residues.